One sample yielded the 14 T cell receptor beta chains listed below, sequenced in a study of spatial heterogeneity in lung cancer. Notes on the study in general: Expanded intratumoral alpha and beta TCR counts tracked tumor mutation counts.

Time point indicated: sample taken at primary tumor resection. For these TCRs, the target antigens are not known. TCRdb reprocessed the 5' RACE reads via MiXCR and lists one record per CDR3 protein. The table shows some 5,000 distinct CDR3 sequences, with about an eighth occurring only once. The starting material was lung tumor tissue, obtained at surgery. The receptors stem from a female donor with early-stage non-small cell lung cancer.

By share, this clonotype counts as medium-sized. This chain connects TRBV11-3 to TRBJ1-1; no firm D call. The CDR3 is 13 residues long. Germline lookup yields CDR1 SGHNT and CDR2 YENEEA. The ends were cut back, 5 bases at V and 5 bases at J, with 12 bases in the middle. The CDR3 loop is CASSLRAWTEAFF. CDR3 sequence (DNA): TGTGCCAGCAGCCTGAGGGCCTGGACTGAAGCTTTCTTT.

This clonotype was detected many times. CDR3 sequence (DNA): TGTGCCAGCAGCTTGACCACGAACACTGAAGCTTTCTTT. It codes for CASSLTTNTEAFF. The chain links TRBV7-2 to TRBJ1-1; D ambiguous. Germline loops: CDR1 SGHTA, CDR2 FQGNSA. The V and J ends lost 3 bases and 1 base respectively, with 6 bases between them. The CDR3 is made up of 13 amino acids. The full variable domain, its missing parts supplied by reference TRBV7-2 and TRBJ1-1, is GAGVSQSPSNKVTEKGKDVELRCDPISGHTALYWYRQSLGQGLEFLIYFQGNSAPDKSGLPSDRFSAERTGGSVSTLTIQRTQQEDSAVYLCASSLTTNTEAFFGQGTRLTVV.

This clonotype is medium-sized by share. V and J are TRBV7-2 and TRBJ1-5, with D unresolved. The V end was cut by 3 bases, the J end by 7 bases, with 19 bases between. This CDR3 is 16 amino acids long. Germline values: CDR1 SGHTA, CDR2 FQGNSA. This CDR3 reads CASSLSQRSGEQPQHF. In DNA form, the CDR3 reads TGTGCCAGCAGCTTGTCCCAACGGTCAGGTGAGCAGCCCCAGCATTTT.

This clonotype is medium-sized (0.01 to 0.1%) by share. The chain is built from TRBV19 and TRBJ2-3; TRBD2 might be the D (6 bases). V lost 2 bases and J 1 base, leaving 10 bases between the germline ends. CDR3 size: 15 residues. CDR1 is LNHDA and CDR2 is SQIVND in the germline V gene (reference sequence). CDR3 in DNA: TGTGCCAGTAGTATACAAGCTAGCGGCACAGATACGCAGTATTTT. Amino acid sequence: CASSIQASGTDTQYF.

This clonotype rates as medium-sized. CDR3 DNA sequence: TGTGCCAGCAGGATTCAGGGTTTCGGCTATGGCTACACCTTC. This translates into CASRIQGFGYGYTF. The rearrangement uses TRBV6-2 or TRBV6-3 and TRBJ1-2, with TRBD1 as a possible D gene (5 bases). Germline V CDR1 and CDR2: MNHEY, SVGEGT. The CDR3 totals 14 residues. V lost 6 bases and J 4 bases, leaving 15 bases between the germline ends.

By share, this clonotype counts as medium-sized (0.01 to 0.1%). The chain combines TRBV7-8 with TRBJ2-7; D remains ambiguous. CDR3 length: 13 residues. The ends were cut back, 3 bases at V and 3 bases at J, with 9 bases in the middle. Germline CDR1 and CDR2: SGHVS and FQNEAQ. For the CDR3, the DNA is TGTGCCAGCAGCTTGGGCTCATTCTACGAGCAGTACTTC. This translates into CASSLGSFYEQYF.

This clonotype was recorded many times. The chain is built from TRBV2 and TRBJ1-1; a possible D gene is TRBD1 (5 bases). V was pared by 4 bases and J by 6 bases, with 12 bases between. From germline, CDR1 is SNHLY and CDR2 FYNNEI. The CDR3 sequence is 13 residues long. The CDR3 nucleotides are TGTGCCAGCAGTGGACAGTCTTCGCCTGAAGCTTTCTTT. Translated: CASSGQSSPEAFF. Variable domain in full (rest from reference TRBV2 and TRBJ1-1): EPEVTQTPSHQVTQMGQEVILRCVPISNHLYFYWYRQILGQKVEFLVSFYNNEISEKSEIFDDQFSVERPDGSNFTLKIRSTKLEDSAMYFCASSGQSSPEAFFGQGTRLTVV.

This chain links TRBV4-2 with TRBJ1-2; no reliable D call. This CDR3 is built from 13 residues. The V gene's germline CDR1 is LGHNA and CDR2 YNFKEQ. V was pared by 4 bases and J by 6 bases, with 12 bases between. The chain's CDR3 is CASSRQERDGYTF. The CDR3 region has the DNA TGTGCCAGCAGCCGCCAAGAAAGGGATGGCTACACCTTC.

This clonotype was seen at least ten times. The chain joins TRBV20-1 to TRBJ1-1; TRBD1 agrees at 10 bases. V lost 2 bases to trimming and J lost 7 bases; unmatched junction nucleotides: 10. Germline assignment: CDR1 DFQATT and CDR2 SNEGSKA (reference sequence). The CDR3 covers 15 residues. CDR3: CSARSTGGNEGEAFF. The CDR3 coding sequence is TGCAGTGCTAGATCGACAGGGGGCAACGAAGGTGAAGCTTTCTTT.

In its sample, this clonotype ranks as medium-sized. This chain connects TRBV7-2 to TRBJ1-2; TRBD1 might be the D (6 bases). CDR1 is SGHTA, CDR2 FQGNSA, per germline. The V and J ends lost 6 bases and 3 bases respectively, with 14 bases between them. The CDR3 has 14 residues. The CDR3 region is CASRLRGFDYGYTF. CDR3 nucleotides: TGTGCCAGCAGGTTAAGGGGGTTTGACTATGGCTACACCTTC.

By sample fraction, this clonotype is medium-sized (0.01 to 0.1%). The chain uses TRBV27 and TRBJ2-2; D gene uncertain. V lost 7 bases to trimming and J lost 4 bases, with 25 bases between them. Looked up from germline, CDR1 is MNHEY and CDR2 is SMNVEV (reference sequence). The CDR3 is made up of 18 amino acids. CDR3 in DNA: TGTGCCAGCAACTCCCTGTCGGACCCTCTGCGGAGCACCGGGGAGCTGTTTTTT. Translating gives CASNSLSDPLRSTGELFF.

This clonotype is labeled as large (0.1 to 1%). J is TRBJ2-3 and V is TRBV4-2; 10 nucleotides line up with TRBD2. Germline loops: CDR1 LGHNA, CDR2 YNFKEQ. With V trimmed by 4 bases and J by 5 bases, 6 bases remained unmatched. There are 15 residues in the CDR3. This chain's CDR3 is CASSPAGGLVDTQYF. The CDR3 coding sequence is TGTGCCAGCAGCCCAGCGGGAGGGCTTGTAGATACGCAGTATTTT.

By frequency in the sample, this clonotype is medium-sized. The V gene is TRBV6-5, the J gene TRBJ2-2; 11 bases align to TRBD2. Trimming took 0 bases from V and 5 from J; bases not matched to a gene: 14. The germline V gene encodes CDR1 MNHEY and CDR2 SVGAGI. CDR3 size: 20 residues. DNA of the CDR3: TGTGCCAGCAGTTACTCGAGGCTAGCGGGAGGTCTTCGAGGAACCGGGGAGCTGTTTTTT. This codes for CASSYSRLAGGLRGTGELFF.

Many counts were recorded for this clonotype. The chain uses TRBV12-3 or TRBV12-4 and TRBJ2-3, with 12 bases identical to TRBD1. The junction had 8 bases not matched to a gene; V was cut back by 6 bases and J by 4 bases. The CDR3 totals 16 residues. Here the CDR3 reads CASSHRRDRGPDTQYF. CDR3 sequence (DNA): TGTGCCAGCAGCCACCGCCGGGACAGGGGGCCAGATACGCAGTATTTT.